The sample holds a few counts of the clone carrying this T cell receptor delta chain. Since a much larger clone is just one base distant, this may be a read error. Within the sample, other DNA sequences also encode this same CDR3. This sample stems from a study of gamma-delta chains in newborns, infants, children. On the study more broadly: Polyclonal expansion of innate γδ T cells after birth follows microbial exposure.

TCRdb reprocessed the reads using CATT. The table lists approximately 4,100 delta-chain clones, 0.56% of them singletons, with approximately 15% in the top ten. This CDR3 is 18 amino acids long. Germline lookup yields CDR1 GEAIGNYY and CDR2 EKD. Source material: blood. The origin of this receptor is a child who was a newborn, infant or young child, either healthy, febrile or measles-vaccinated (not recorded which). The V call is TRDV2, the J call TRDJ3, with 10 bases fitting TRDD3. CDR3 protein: CACDTWGINSWDTRQMFF. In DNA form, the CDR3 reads TGTGCCTGCGACACCTGGGGGATAAACTCCTGGGACACCCGACAGATGTTTTTC.